This T cell receptor (beta chain) was obtained from a study of OX40 agonist ivuxolimab in advanced cancers. About the investigation overall: Ivuxolimab, which targeted the costimulatory receptor OX40 (CD134), was an agonistic, fully human IgG2 monoclonal antibody. Three dose-escalation patients achieved partial responses, one with hepatocellular carcinoma and two with cutaneous melanoma. The dose-escalation cohort was almost 85% male with a mean age of about 60 years, ranging from about 20 to 85. Prior anti-PD-1, anti-PD-L1 or anti-CTLA-4 therapy was permitted, and checkpoint inhibitors had been received by approximately 39% of dose-escalation patients. Of the 50 to 55 dose-escalation patients, hepatocellular carcinoma was present in around 20, melanoma in roughly 15, renal cell carcinoma in 9 and head and neck cancer in 9. Intravenous ivuxolimab was administered to patients every 2 weeks at six dose levels: 0.01, 0.1, 0.3, 1.5, 3 and 10 mg/kg. The paper describes the monotherapy dose-escalation part (N of about 52 patients) of the phase I trial of ivuxolimab. The purpose of peripheral TCRbeta sequencing was to test whether ivuxolimab changed TCR sequence diversity and led to clonal T-cell expansion.

V and J are trimmed by 6 bases and 7 bases, and the gene matches miss 10 bases of the junction. The CDR3 runs 14 residues from the cysteine to the phenylalanine. Only the CDR3 part of the read is kept: 42 bases, read in frame from the first base. CDR1 MDHEN and CDR2 SYDVKM were looked up in the germline V gene. Genomic DNA was extracted from sorted cells for sequencing of the TCRbeta CDR3 region. The immunoSEQ Assay was used to sequence the TCRbeta CDR3 regions. TCRdb obtained this table from immuneACCESS and retained in-frame rearrangements with V and J assigned. These tables miss some clones; where compared with another copy, unresolved V genes account for less than half of the shortfall, and the remainder is unexplained. For this sample there are fewer than 85,000 clones; 80% appear just once. In total, the top ten clones hold about 8.2% of the sample. About this clone: Which antigen it targets is not known. No base-level quality is on record; no much larger clone is a single base apart.

The trial excluded patients who had a history of autoimmune disease or were on systemic immunosuppression. Peripheral blood for TCR sequencing was drawn from every dose cohort at baseline, at cycle 4 day 1 and at cycle 7 day 1. Samples came from an open-label, multicenter, first-in-human phase I dose-escalation trial of ivuxolimab. The trial enrolled adults with locally advanced or metastatic head and neck squamous cell, hepatocellular, melanoma or renal cell carcinoma. Before TCR sequencing, CD4+ and CD8+ T cells were separately sorted from peripheral blood. Overall results and qualifications from the work: Low levels of normalized T-cell clonal expansion were also seen in some patients who did not respond. After ivuxolimab, expanded clones were on average more numerous among CD8+ T cells than among CD4+ T cells. Antigen specificity was not determined for the clonally expanded peripheral T cells. At doses of 0.1 to 3.0 mg/kg, clonal expansion of both CD4+ and CD8+ blood T cells was observed from baseline to week 6. In partial responders in the 0.1-3.0 mg/kg groups, normalized peripheral clonal expansion was found to be among the lowest, especially among CD8+ T cells.

The TCR comes from an adult with an advanced solid tumor such as melanoma, head and neck, liver or kidney cancer. The receptor chain draws on TRBV28 and TRBJ2-3, with 7 junctional bases fitting TRBD2. This specimen was CD4+ or CD8+ T cells sorted from blood, taken in a trial of the OX40 agonist ivuxolimab. The DNA is as follows: TGTGCCAGCAGGGGGCTAGCGGACTCCTATACGCAGTATTTT. Its coded protein is CASRGLADSYTQYF.